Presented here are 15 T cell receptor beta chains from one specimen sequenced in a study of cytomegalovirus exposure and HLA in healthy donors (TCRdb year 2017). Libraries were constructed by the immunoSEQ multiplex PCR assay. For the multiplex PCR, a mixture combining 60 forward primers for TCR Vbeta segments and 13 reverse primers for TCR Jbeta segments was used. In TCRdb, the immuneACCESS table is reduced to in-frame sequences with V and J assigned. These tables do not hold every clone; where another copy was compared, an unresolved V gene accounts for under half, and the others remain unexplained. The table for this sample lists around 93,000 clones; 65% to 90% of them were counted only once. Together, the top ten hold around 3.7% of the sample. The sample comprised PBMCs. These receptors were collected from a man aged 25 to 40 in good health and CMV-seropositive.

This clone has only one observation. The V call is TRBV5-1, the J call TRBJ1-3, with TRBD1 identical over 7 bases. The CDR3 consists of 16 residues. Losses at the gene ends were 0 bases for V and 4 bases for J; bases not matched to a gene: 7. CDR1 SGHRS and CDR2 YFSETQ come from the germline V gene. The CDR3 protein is CASSLEPGQTGNTIYF. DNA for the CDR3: TGCGCCAGCAGCTTGGAACCGGGACAGACGGGAAACACCATATATTTT. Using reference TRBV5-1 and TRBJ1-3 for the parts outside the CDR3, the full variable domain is KAGVTQTPRYLIKTRGQQVTLSCSPISGHRSVSWYQQTPGQGLQFLFEYFSETQRNKGNFPGRFSGRQFSNSRSEMNVSTLELGDSALYLCASSLEPGQTGNTIYFGEGSWLTVV.

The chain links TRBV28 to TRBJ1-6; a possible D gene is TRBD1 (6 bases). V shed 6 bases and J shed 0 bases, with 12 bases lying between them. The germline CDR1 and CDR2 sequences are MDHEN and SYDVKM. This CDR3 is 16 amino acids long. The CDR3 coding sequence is TGTGCCAGCAGGGTCGGACAGAGCTCCTATAATTCACCCCTCCACTTT. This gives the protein CASRVGQSSYNSPLHF.

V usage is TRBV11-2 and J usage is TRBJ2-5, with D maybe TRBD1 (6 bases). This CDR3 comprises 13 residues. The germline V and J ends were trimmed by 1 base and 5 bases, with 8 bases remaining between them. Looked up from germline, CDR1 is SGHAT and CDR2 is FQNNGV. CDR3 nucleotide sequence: TGTGCCAGCAGCTTAGCAGGGGTGGAGACCCAGTACTTC. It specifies CASSLAGVETQYF.

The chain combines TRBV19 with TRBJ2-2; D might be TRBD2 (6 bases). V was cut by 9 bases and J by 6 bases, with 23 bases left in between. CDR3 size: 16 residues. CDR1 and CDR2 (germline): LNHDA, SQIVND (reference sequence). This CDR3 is CASRDFNNPQPGELFF. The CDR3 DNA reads TGTGCCAGCCGGGACTTTAACAATCCTCAGCCCGGGGAGCTGTTTTTT. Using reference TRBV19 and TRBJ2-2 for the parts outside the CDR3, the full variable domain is DGGITQSPKYLFRKEGQNVTLSCEQNLNHDAMYWYRQDPGQGLRLIYYSQIVNDFQKGDIAEGYSVSREKKESFPLTVTSAQKNPTAFYLCASRDFNNPQPGELFFGEGSRLTVL.

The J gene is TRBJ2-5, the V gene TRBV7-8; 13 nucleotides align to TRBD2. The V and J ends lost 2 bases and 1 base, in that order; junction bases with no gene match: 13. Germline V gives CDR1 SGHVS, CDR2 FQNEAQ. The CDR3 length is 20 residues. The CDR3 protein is CASSLLSGLAGLKIQETQYF. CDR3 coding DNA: TGTGCCAGCAGCTTACTTTCGGGACTAGCGGGATTAAAGATCCAAGAGACCCAGTACTTC.

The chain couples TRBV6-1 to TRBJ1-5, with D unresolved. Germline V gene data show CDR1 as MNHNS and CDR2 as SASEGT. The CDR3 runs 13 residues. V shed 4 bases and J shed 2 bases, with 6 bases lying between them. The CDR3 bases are TGTGCCAGCAGTGTCGGGGGCAATCAGCCCCAGCATTTT. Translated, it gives CASSVGGNQPQHF.

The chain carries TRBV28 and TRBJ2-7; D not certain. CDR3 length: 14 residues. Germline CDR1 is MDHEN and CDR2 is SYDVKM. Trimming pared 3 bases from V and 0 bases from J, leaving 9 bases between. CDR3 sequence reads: CASSFQDYSYEQYF. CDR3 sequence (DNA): TGTGCCAGCAGTTTCCAGGATTACTCCTACGAGCAGTACTTC. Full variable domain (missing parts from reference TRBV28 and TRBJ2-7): DVKVTQSSRYLVKRTGEKVFLECVQDMDHENMFWYRQDPGLGLRLIYFSYDVKMKEKGDIPEGYSVSREKKERFSLILESASTNQTSMYLCASSFQDYSYEQYFGPGTRLTVT.

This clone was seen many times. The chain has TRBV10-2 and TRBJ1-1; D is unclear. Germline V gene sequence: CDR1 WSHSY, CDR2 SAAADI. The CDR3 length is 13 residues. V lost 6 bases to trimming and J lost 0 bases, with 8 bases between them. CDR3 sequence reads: CASRRSMNTEAFF. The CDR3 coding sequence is TGCGCCAGCAGAAGGAGCATGAACACTGAAGCTTTCTTT.

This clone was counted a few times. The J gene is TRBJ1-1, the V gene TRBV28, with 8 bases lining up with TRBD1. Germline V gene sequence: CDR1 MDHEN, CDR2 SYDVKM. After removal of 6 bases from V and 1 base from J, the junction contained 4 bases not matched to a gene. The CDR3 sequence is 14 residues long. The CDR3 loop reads CASSLQGGNTEAFF. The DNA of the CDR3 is TGTGCCAGCAGCCTACAGGGGGGGAACACTGAAGCTTTCTTT.

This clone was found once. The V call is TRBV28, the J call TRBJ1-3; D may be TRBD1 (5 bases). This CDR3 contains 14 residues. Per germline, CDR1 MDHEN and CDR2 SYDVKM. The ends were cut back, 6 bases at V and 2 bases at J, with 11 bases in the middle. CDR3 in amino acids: CASSPGTTGNTIYF. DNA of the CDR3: TGTGCCAGCAGCCCAGGGACTACTGGAAACACCATATATTTT.

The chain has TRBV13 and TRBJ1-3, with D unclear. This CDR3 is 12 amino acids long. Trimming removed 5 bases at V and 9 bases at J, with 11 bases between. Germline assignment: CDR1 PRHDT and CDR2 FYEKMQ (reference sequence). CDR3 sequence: CASSPGFATIYF. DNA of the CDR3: TGTGCCAGCAGCCCAGGATTCGCCACCATATATTTT.

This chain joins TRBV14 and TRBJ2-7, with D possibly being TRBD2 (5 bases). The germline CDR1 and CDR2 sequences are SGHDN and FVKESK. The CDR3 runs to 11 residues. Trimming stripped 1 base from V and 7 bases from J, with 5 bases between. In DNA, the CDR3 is TGTGCCAGCAGCCAAGGCGGGGAGCAGTACTTC. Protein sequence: CASSQGGEQYF.

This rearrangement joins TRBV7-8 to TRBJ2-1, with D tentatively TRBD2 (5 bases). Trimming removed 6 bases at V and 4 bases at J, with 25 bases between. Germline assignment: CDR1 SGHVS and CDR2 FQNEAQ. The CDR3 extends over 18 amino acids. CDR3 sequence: CASRPRATDFRTYNEQFF. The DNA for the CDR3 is TGTGCCAGCAGACCAAGAGCTACAGATTTTCGGACTTACAATGAGCAGTTCTTC.

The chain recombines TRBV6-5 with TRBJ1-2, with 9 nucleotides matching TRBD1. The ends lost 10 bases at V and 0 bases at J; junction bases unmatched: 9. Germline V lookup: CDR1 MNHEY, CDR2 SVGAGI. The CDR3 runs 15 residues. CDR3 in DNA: TGTGCCACCCGGGACAGGGACTTTCCTAACTATGGCTACACCTTC. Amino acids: CATRDRDFPNYGYTF.

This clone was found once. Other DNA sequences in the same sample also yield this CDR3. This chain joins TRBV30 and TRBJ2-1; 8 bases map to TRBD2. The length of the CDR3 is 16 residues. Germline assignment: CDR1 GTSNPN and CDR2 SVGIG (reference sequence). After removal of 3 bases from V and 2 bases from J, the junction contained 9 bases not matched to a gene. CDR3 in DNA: TGTGCCTGGAGCCCCTTAACTAGCGGAGCCTACAATGAGCAGTTCTTC. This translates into CAWSPLTSGAYNEQFF.